This T cell receptor beta chain was sequenced during a study of T cell responses to AZD1222 COVID-19 vaccine. For the study at large: Second doses were pooled across both intervals (about 4 or about 12 weeks).

Some clones are missing from TCRdb's copy, which holds only in-frame ones; the method was immunoSEQ multiplex PCR. Here the sample spans some 94,000 clones, around nine tenths being singletons. Turning to this clone: The antigen is unknown.

Study observations and caveats: Seropositive status at baseline applied to only a handful of AZD1222 recipients. Spike as a whole was targeted by vaccine-associated CD4 TCRs, dominant at 160-218 and 743-854.

The CDR3 runs to 15 residues. Germline CDR1 reads LGHDT; CDR2 reads YNNKEL (reference sequence). V was clipped by 5 bases and J by 6 bases, with 14 bases between them. This TCR came from an adult in good health. The genes are TRBV3-1 (or the pseudogene TRBV3-2) and TRBJ1-6; possible D gene TRBD1, 5 bases. Sample: peripheral blood, taken on day 0 of AZD1222 vaccination. The CDR3 sequence is CASSSPGRINSPLHF. CDR3 sequence (DNA): TGTGCCAGCAGCTCCCCAGGGCGGATTAATTCACCCCTCCACTTT.